The next 30 T cell receptor beta chains were all read from a single sample in a study of OX40 agonist ivuxolimab in advanced cancers. Sequenced by immunoSEQ multiplex PCR; TCRdb stores in-frame clones only, minus some. The table shows 65,000 to 95,000 clones, with around 83% occurring only once. Specimen: CD4+ or CD8+ T cells sorted from blood, collected in a trial of the OX40 agonist ivuxolimab. Source of these receptors: an adult with an advanced solid tumor such as melanoma, head and neck, liver or kidney cancer.

J is TRBJ2-3 and V is TRBV9, with TRBD2 identical over 9 bases. The V gene's germline CDR1 is SGDLS and CDR2 YYNGEE. CDR3 size: 17 residues. V dropped 0 bases and J dropped 4; count of bases not matched to a gene: 9. The CDR3 DNA follows: TGTGCCAGCAGCGTAGAAAGGTCTAGCGGGATGGCAGATACGCAGTATTTT. Encoded protein: CASSVERSSGMADTQYF.

The chain employs TRBV28 and TRBJ2-1, with TRBD1 matching over 10 bases. With 7 bases clipped from V and 4 bases from J, the junction kept 10 bases outside the gene matches. Germline V lookup: CDR1 MDHEN, CDR2 SYDVKM. The CDR3 consists of 16 residues. CDR3 DNA sequence: TGTGCCAGCACCTTACCGGGACAGGGGACATACAATGAGCAGTTCTTC. Amino acid sequence: CASTLPGQGTYNEQFF.

The sample holds a few counts of this clone. The rearrangement uses TRBV6-4 and TRBJ1-1; no clear D gene. Germline-derived CDR1 and CDR2 are MRHNA and SNTAGT. The CDR3 has 14 amino acids. V lost 0 bases to trimming and J lost 3 bases, with 8 bases between them. For the CDR3, the DNA is TGTGCCAGCAGTGACTCGACAACGGACACTGAAGCTTTCTTT. Its protein product is CASSDSTTDTEAFF.

The chain carries TRBV6-5 and TRBJ1-6; no definite D call. The CDR3 is made up of 13 amino acids. V lost 2 bases and J 7 bases, leaving 6 bases between the germline ends. Germline lookup yields CDR1 MNHEY and CDR2 SVGAGI. CDR3 coding DNA: TGTGCCAGCAGTTACGTCAGGAATTCACCCCTCCACTTT. It codes for CASSYVRNSPLHF.

This sequence joins TRBV5-1 and TRBJ2-5; 10 bases map to TRBD1. J gave up 4 bases and V 4 bases, and 10 bases lay outside the gene matches. Germline V lookup: CDR1 SGHRS, CDR2 YFSETQ. This CDR3 is built from 16 residues. CDR3 in DNA: TGCGCCAGCAGCACCGGACCCGGGACAGGGGTAGAGACCCAGTACTTC. Translated: CASSTGPGTGVETQYF.

J is TRBJ1-5 and V is TRBV6-1; no firm D call. This CDR3 is 14 amino acids long. Looked up from germline, CDR1 is MNHNS and CDR2 is SASEGT. Trimming removed 7 bases from V and 1 base from J, with 11 bases in between. The CDR3: CASTPGKSNQPQHF. In DNA form, the CDR3 reads TGTGCCAGCACCCCGGGAAAAAGCAATCAGCCCCAGCATTTT.

This clone showed up just a few times. The chain employs TRBV28 and TRBJ1-1; D is uncertain. CDR3 length: 11 residues. V lost 6 bases to trimming and J lost 1 base, with 3 bases between them. Germline CDR1 MDHEN, CDR2 SYDVKM. The CDR3: CASRWNTEAFF. For the CDR3, the DNA is TGTGCCAGCAGATGGAACACTGAAGCTTTCTTT. Complete variable domain (other parts from reference TRBV28 and TRBJ1-1): DVKVTQSSRYLVKRTGEKVFLECVQDMDHENMFWYRQDPGLGLRLIYFSYDVKMKEKGDIPEGYSVSREKKERFSLILESASTNQTSMYLCASRWNTEAFFGQGTRLTVV.

This clone has only a few counts. The junction and the germline gene differ at one end; a read error may be behind it. J is TRBJ2-3 and V is TRBV7-7; 7 nucleotides agree with TRBD1. CDR1 and CDR2 (germline): SSHAT, FNYEAQ (reference sequence). The CDR3 extends over 14 amino acids. The CDR3 sequence is CASSSGTATDTQYF. The CDR3 nucleotides are TGTGCTAGCAGCTCGGGGACAGCCACAGATACGCAGTATTTT.

This chain joins TRBV11-3 and TRBJ2-1; 9 bases fit TRBD2. Looked up from germline, CDR1 is SGHNT and CDR2 is YENEEA. V lost 1 base and J lost 6; bases outside the gene matches: 7. The CDR3 totals 16 residues. CDR3 in DNA: TGTGCCAGCAGCTTAGGAGCCAGCGGGGGGACCAATGAGCAGTTCTTC. Protein sequence: CASSLGASGGTNEQFF.

The V call is TRBV29-1, the J call TRBJ2-7; tentatively, D is TRBD2 (7 bases). V dropped 5 bases and J dropped 4 bases, with 15 bases sitting between them. The V gene's germline CDR1 is SQVTM and CDR2 ANQGSEA. The CDR3 loop spans 13 amino acids. DNA for the CDR3: TGCAGCGTTAATGGGCGGGGGCTATACGAGCAGTACTTC. This encodes CSVNGRGLYEQYF.

The chain links TRBV7-2 to TRBJ2-6; D is uncertain. CDR1 SGHTA and CDR2 FQGNSA come from the germline V gene. Trimming pared 4 bases from V and 0 bases from J, leaving 10 bases between. The CDR3 runs 16 residues. The CDR3 region has the DNA TGTGCCAGCAGCTACTCATCGATCTCTGGGGCCAACGTCCTGACTTTC. Protein sequence: CASSYSSISGANVLTF.

V is TRBV5-4 and J is TRBJ1-3, with D possibly TRBD1 on 6 matching bases. V dropped 1 base and J dropped 2 bases, with 7 bases sitting between them. Germline values: CDR1 SGHNT, CDR2 YYREEE (reference sequence). There are 14 residues in the CDR3. The CDR3, as DNA: TGTGCCAGCAGCTTGCCAGGGGCTGGAAACACCATATATTTT. Protein sequence: CASSLPGAGNTIYF.

DNA for the CDR3: TGTGCCAGCAGCCAATCCCAGGGACTAGCGGGGTTGGGCCTAGCCAAAAACATTCAGTACTTC. It yields the protein CASSQSQGLAGLGLAKNIQYF. The chain recombines TRBV4-2 with TRBJ2-4, with 13 bases identical to TRBD2. Looked up from germline, CDR1 is LGHNA and CDR2 is YNFKEQ. This CDR3 spans 21 amino acids. V trimming: 2 bases; J trimming: 0 bases; junction bases outside the gene matches: 13.

This chain connects TRBV5-1 to TRBJ2-5; D is ambiguous. Per germline, CDR1 SGHRS and CDR2 YFSETQ. Trimming cost V 6 bases and J 2 bases, with 11 bases left between them. The CDR3 runs to 13 residues. CDR3: CASNLQFQETQYF. The DNA of the CDR3 is TGCGCCAGCAATCTTCAATTTCAAGAGACCCAGTACTTC.

V is TRBV15 and J is TRBJ1-3, with D perhaps TRBD1 (5 bases). This CDR3 spans 14 amino acids. Trimming took 3 bases from V and 6 from J, leaving 12 bases between them. Per the germline V gene, CDR1 is LNHNV and CDR2 is YYDKDF (reference sequence). The CDR3 reads CATSRAGAANTIYF. CDR3 DNA sequence: TGTGCCACCAGCAGGGCCGGGGCAGCAAACACCATATATTTT.

The sample holds one count of this clone. This chain joins TRBV11-3 and TRBJ2-1; D is possibly TRBD1 (6 bases). Per germline, CDR1 SGHNT and CDR2 YENEEA. The CDR3 length is 15 residues. V gave up 4 bases and J gave up 0 bases, with 10 bases separating them. CDR3: CASSYRQVSYNEQFF. CDR3 bases: TGTGCCAGCAGCTACAGACAGGTCTCCTACAATGAGCAGTTCTTC. Combining the CDR3 with reference TRBV11-3 and TRBJ2-1 gives the whole variable domain EAGVVQSPRYKIIEKKQPVAFWCNPISGHNTLYWYLQNLGQGPELLIRYENEEAVDDSQLPKDRFSAERLKGVDSTLKIQPAELGDSAVYLCASSYRQVSYNEQFFGPGTRLTVL.

V is TRBV10-3 and J is TRBJ2-1; D call uncertain. The V and J ends lost 6 bases and 6 bases respectively, with 12 bases between them. The germline CDR1 and CDR2 sequences are ENHRY and SYGVKD. CDR3 length: 13 amino acids. Here the CDR3 reads CAISLGPANEQFF. CDR3 nucleotides: TGTGCCATCAGCCTGGGTCCCGCCAATGAGCAGTTCTTC.

The J gene is TRBJ2-2, the V gene TRBV7-2; 10 bases line up with TRBD2. Germline V gives CDR1 SGHTA, CDR2 FQGNSA. The CDR3 is made up of 13 amino acids. V shed 4 bases, J shed 8 bases, and the junction held 1 base outside the gene matches. CDR3 bases: TGTGCCAGCAGCTCGGGACTAGCGGGGGAGCTGTTTTTT. This translates into CASSSGLAGELFF.

The chain links TRBV6-5 to TRBJ1-5; tentative D call: TRBD1 (5 bases). The V gene lost 7 bases and the J gene lost 3 bases, with 10 bases spanning the gap. Germline-derived CDR1 and CDR2 are MNHEY and SVGAGI. This CDR3 spans 13 amino acids. CDR3 sequence reads: CASTPGYNQPQHF. CDR3 nucleotides: TGTGCCAGCACTCCAGGGTACAATCAGCCCCAGCATTTT.

The CDR3: CASSPTFPTSGRKNEQFF. DNA of the CDR3: TGTGCCAGCAGTCCGACCTTCCCTACTAGCGGGAGAAAAAATGAGCAGTTCTTC. This chain joins TRBV27 and TRBJ2-1; 11 nucleotides align to TRBD2. The CDR3 length is 18 residues. Trimming cost V 5 bases and J 7 bases; bases outside gene matches: 16. CDR1 is MNHEY and CDR2 is SMNVEV in the germline V gene (reference sequence).

This chain connects TRBV7-9 to TRBJ2-2; D gene unclear. This CDR3 has 11 amino acids. Germline CDR1 and CDR2: SEHNR and FQNEAQ (reference sequence). V was pared by 2 bases and J by 8 bases, with 3 bases between. The DNA for the CDR3 is TGTGCCAGCAGCTTATTTGGGGAGCTGTTTTTT. Residues: CASSLFGELFF.

The chain's CDR3 is CASRIVGNTEAFF. CDR3 bases: TGTGCCAGCAGAATCGTGGGGAACACTGAAGCTTTCTTT. V usage is TRBV6-1 and J usage is TRBJ1-1; unclear D gene. V was pared by 6 bases and J by 1 base, with 9 bases between. CDR3 length: 13 amino acids. The germline V gene encodes CDR1 MNHNS and CDR2 SASEGT.

This clone was detected only once. V usage is TRBV5-1 and J usage is TRBJ2-3, with D possibly TRBD1 on 6 matching bases. Germline CDR1 reads SGHRS; CDR2 reads YFSETQ. The germline V and J ends were trimmed by 4 bases and 2 bases, with 17 bases remaining between them. This CDR3 comprises 16 residues. The CDR3 DNA reads as TGCGCCAGCAGCGCTAGACAGGCGGGCGCCACAGATACGCAGTATTTT. Its protein is CASSARQAGATDTQYF.

This chain uses TRBV7-2 with TRBJ1-3; 8 bases agree with TRBD1. There are 15 residues in the CDR3. With 6 bases clipped from V and 3 bases from J, the junction kept 7 bases outside the gene matches. Germline lookup yields CDR1 SGHTA and CDR2 FQGNSA. CDR3 sequence reads: CASRDRTGLGNTIYF. The CDR3 coding sequence is TGTGCCAGCAGGGATCGGACAGGGCTTGGAAACACCATATATTTT. Full variable domain (rest looked up from reference TRBV7-2 and TRBJ1-3): GAGVSQSPSNKVTEKGKDVELRCDPISGHTALYWYRQSLGQGLEFLIYFQGNSAPDKSGLPSDRFSAERTGGSVSTLTIQRTQQEDSAVYLCASRDRTGLGNTIYFGEGSWLTVV.

The chain links TRBV6-5 to TRBJ2-7; 7 positions agree with TRBD1. V lost 5 bases, J lost 2 bases, and 6 bases stayed unmatched. Germline V gene data show CDR1 as MNHEY and CDR2 as SVGAGI. The CDR3 runs to 14 residues. CDR3 residues: CASSARQGPYEQYF. As DNA, the CDR3 is TGTGCCAGCAGTGCGAGACAGGGACCCTACGAGCAGTACTTC.

The chain combines TRBV10-1 with TRBJ1-2; 7 bases line up with TRBD1. The CDR3 has 13 amino acids. The germline V gene encodes CDR1 WNHNN and CDR2 SYGVQD (reference sequence). Trimming took 2 bases from V and 5 from J; bases not matched to a gene: 2. CDR3 amino acids: CASSEDRAYGYTF. The CDR3 DNA reads TGCGCCAGCAGTGAGGACAGGGCTTATGGCTACACCTTC.

This clone has just one count. The rearrangement links TRBV18 to TRBJ1-1; no clear D. V was trimmed by 3 bases and J by 5 bases, leaving 13 bases between them. This CDR3 contains 14 residues. From germline, CDR1 is KGHSH and CDR2 LQKENI. As DNA, the CDR3 is TGTGCCAGCTCACCTAGTCAGGCCAGGACTGAAGCTTTCTTT. This codes for CASSPSQARTEAFF. The whole variable domain, filled in from reference TRBV18 and TRBJ1-1, reads NAGVMQNPRHLVRRRGQEARLRCSPMKGHSHVYWYRQLPEEGLKFMVYLQKENIIDESGMPKERFSAEFPKEGPSILRIQQVVRGDSAAYFCASSPSQARTEAFFGQGTRLTVV.

V and J are TRBV10-1 and TRBJ1-2; D gene ambiguous. The V end lost 8 bases, the J end lost 6 bases, and 13 bases lay between the germline ends. CDR3 length equals 12 residues. Germline CDR1 is WNHNN and CDR2 is SYGVQD (reference sequence). The CDR3 loop reads CASYRDIDGYTF. The CDR3 bases are TGCGCCAGCTACCGCGACATAGATGGCTACACCTTC.

This chain links TRBV28 with TRBJ2-7; D remains ambiguous. Germline CDR1 is MDHEN and CDR2 is SYDVKM. The CDR3 length is 13 residues. V lost 3 bases, J lost 4 bases, and 10 bases lay in between. CDR3 amino acids: CASSFFRTYEQYF. The CDR3 DNA reads as TGTGCCAGCAGTTTTTTCCGGACGTACGAGCAGTACTTC.

The chain carries TRBV4-1 and TRBJ1-2, with D possibly TRBD1 on 5 matching bases. This CDR3 region has 15 residues. Germline V gene sequence: CDR1 MGHRA, CDR2 YSYEKL. V lost 5 bases, J lost 0 bases, and 13 bases lay in between. CDR3 residues: CASSSIQGANYGYTF. The CDR3 DNA reads as TGCGCCAGCAGCTCCATTCAAGGGGCTAACTATGGCTACACCTTC.